The clone carrying this T cell receptor beta chain was recorded only once. Trimming removed 4 bases at V and 1 base at J, with 15 bases between. The CDR3 loop spans 16 amino acids. The germline V gene encodes CDR1 SGHRS and CDR2 YFSETQ. In the original workflow: Amplification of reference gene primers provided the estimated nucleated cell counts. The data were produced by immunoSEQ multiplex PCR, yet TCRdb's version contains in-frame clones alone and is incomplete. The V and J calls and clone size are taken from that table; D and trimming were inferred from the DNA. In the table there are some 39,000 clones, approximately 86% of which are singletons. The source of the sample is a study of blood T cell repertoires in COVID-19.

The sample was peripheral blood. The J gene is TRBJ2-1, the V gene TRBV5-1; weak D call: TRBD2 (6 bases). This clonotype was obtained from a man between 35 and 55 years old with active COVID-19. Here the CDR3 reads CASSLRGSGSYNEQFF. The DNA of the CDR3 is TGCGCCAGCAGCCTCCGGGGTAGCGGATCCTACAATGAGCAGTTCTTC.